The T cell receptor (beta chain) under discussion was sequenced for a study of blood T cell repertoires in COVID-19. Only in-frame clones appear in the TCRdb table, and some are missing; sequencing was by immunoSEQ multiplex PCR. The sample consists of about 190,000 clones, approximately 88% of them appearing once. Recovered participants had two consecutive negative NP/OP PCR tests, healthcare professional clearance, or symptom resolution. With 8 bases clipped from V and 5 bases from J, the junction kept 10 bases outside the gene matches. The CDR3 contains 15 residues. The germline gives CDR1 SNHLY, CDR2 FYNNEI.

The clonotype originates from a woman under 40 who had recovered from COVID-19. The genes are TRBV2 and TRBJ1-5, with 9 bases fitting TRBD1. Material for sequencing was PBMCs or T cells enriched from blood (not recorded which). The CDR3: CASAKPGTGYQPQHF. Here the CDR3 DNA reads TGTGCCAGCGCCAAACCGGGGACAGGGTATCAGCCCCAGCATTTT.